Presented here are 32 T cell receptor beta chains from one specimen sequenced in a study of blood T cell repertoires in COVID-19. Measured with immunoSEQ multiplex PCR; TCRdb has only the in-frame clones, and not every one. The sample includes under 200,000 clones, around four fifths of them seen just once. Sequencing was performed on peripheral blood. Receptor source: a woman in her seventies with COVID-19, enrolled during active disease.

The chain carries TRBV4-2 and TRBJ2-1, with TRBD2 identical over 7 bases. The CDR3 length is 14 residues. Germline V gene data show CDR1 as LGHNA and CDR2 as YNFKEQ. The junction had 6 bases not matched to a gene; V was cut back by 0 bases and J by 10 bases. This chain's CDR3 is CASSQEAGKGEQFF. The CDR3 bases are TGTGCCAGCAGCCAAGAAGCGGGAAAGGGCGAGCAGTTCTTC.

The chain combines TRBV28 with TRBJ1-1; tentative D call: TRBD1 (6 bases). The length of the CDR3 is 17 residues. Trimming removed 5 bases at V and 3 bases at J, with 22 bases between. Per germline, CDR1 MDHEN and CDR2 SYDVKM. The chain's CDR3 is CASSLARIGPGDTEAFF. The CDR3 DNA reads as TGTGCCAGCAGTCTAGCCAGAATTGGCCCAGGGGACACTGAAGCTTTCTTT.

The gene calls are TRBV5-6 and TRBJ1-1, with 8 bases fitting TRBD1. J lost 3 bases, V lost 4 bases, and 5 bases had no gene match. The CDR3 is made up of 14 amino acids. Germline CDR1 and CDR2: SGHDT and YYEEEE. CDR3 bases: TGTGCCAGCAGCACAGGGGGAGGGGACACTGAAGCTTTCTTT. As protein: CASSTGGGDTEAFF.

The CDR3 sequence is CASSPWGSTSGGDTQYF. CDR3 bases: TGTGCCAGCAGTCCCTGGGGCAGCACCTCGGGAGGGGATACGCAGTATTTT. The chain carries TRBV27 and TRBJ2-3; 8 bases fit TRBD2. The CDR3 covers 17 residues. The J segment lost 6 bases and the V segment lost 5 bases, leaving 16 bases of the junction unmatched. Germline-derived CDR1 and CDR2 are MNHEY and SMNVEV (reference sequence).

The J gene is TRBJ1-2, the V gene TRBV9, with TRBD1 identical over 9 bases. The germline CDR1 and CDR2 sequences are SGDLS and YYNGEE. V lost 1 base to trimming and J lost 8 bases; unmatched junction nucleotides: 12. The CDR3 totals 16 residues. The chain's CDR3 is CASSVIAGTGFSGYTF. The DNA for the CDR3 is TGTGCCAGCAGCGTAATCGCCGGGACAGGGTTCTCCGGCTACACCTTC.

The rearrangement joins TRBV2 to TRBJ2-3, with 15 bases lining up with TRBD2. Germline CDR1 is SNHLY and CDR2 is FYNNEI. V was pared by 4 bases and J by 0 bases, with 5 bases of the junction left unmatched. This CDR3 comprises 18 residues. The CDR3 nucleotides read TGTGCCAGCAGTGGGACTAGCGGGAGGGAGCACAGCACAGATACGCAGTATTTT. Translating it yields CASSGTSGREHSTDTQYF.

This rearrangement joins TRBV4-1 to TRBJ2-7; TRBD1 matches at 10 bases. Germline CDR1 MGHRA, CDR2 YSYEKL. The CDR3 runs 13 residues. V gave up 11 bases and J gave up 3 bases; unmatched junction bases: 7. The DNA for the CDR3 is TGCGCCCGGGGGGGGGACAGGGGCTACGAGCAGTACGTC. This sequence encodes CARGGDRGYEQYV.

The rearrangement uses TRBV9 and TRBJ2-1; weak D call: TRBD2 (6 bases). CDR1 SGDLS and CDR2 YYNGEE come from the germline V gene. The CDR3 runs 13 residues. The V end was cut by 4 bases, the J end by 10 bases, with 15 bases between. The CDR3 nucleotides are TGTGCCAGCAGCTTTCACGGGGGAGGCGAGCAGTTCTTC. Translating gives CASSFHGGGEQFF.

The CDR3 reads CASSPEREYPYEQYF. CDR3 nucleotides: TGTGCCAGCAGCCCCGAGCGGGAATACCCCTACGAGCAGTACTTC. V is TRBV7-9 and J is TRBJ2-7; 7 nucleotides line up with TRBD2. Germline-derived CDR1 and CDR2 are SEHNR and FQNEAQ (reference sequence). This CDR3 contains 15 residues. Trimming cost V 5 bases and J 2 bases; bases outside gene matches: 9.

A few counts support this clone. V is TRBV3-1 (or the pseudogene TRBV3-2) and J is TRBJ1-6, with unresolved D. Deletions cut 0 bases from V and 9 bases from J, with 12 bases between. This CDR3 is 15 amino acids long. Germline CDR1 and CDR2: LGHDT and YNNKEL (reference sequence). CDR3 protein: CASSQERAIGSPLHF. The CDR3 bases are TGTGCCAGCAGCCAAGAGCGCGCTATCGGTTCACCCCTCCACTTT.

The chain has TRBV25-1 and TRBJ1-3; D gene unclear. The CDR3 covers 11 residues. Germline CDR1 and CDR2: MGHDK and SYGVNS. The V end was cut by 6 bases, the J end by 4 bases, with 4 bases between. The CDR3 reads CASRRGNTIYF. DNA for the CDR3: TGTGCCAGCAGGAGAGGAAACACCATATATTTT. Based on the CDR3 plus reference TRBV25-1 and TRBJ1-3, the full variable domain is EADIYQTPRYLVIGTGKKITLECSQTMGHDKMYWYQQDPGMELHLIHYSYGVNSTEKGDLSSESTVSRIRTEHFPLTLESARPSHTSQYLCASRRGNTIYFGEGSWLTVV.

This clone has only one observation. This sequence joins TRBV18 and TRBJ2-2, with D possibly matching TRBD2 (5 bases). The CDR3 covers 15 residues. Germline values: CDR1 KGHSH, CDR2 LQKENI. Trimming removed 3 bases from V and 3 bases from J, with 11 bases in between. The CDR3 region has the DNA TGTGCCAGCTCACCGGAACTAGTCGACACCGGGGAGCTGTTTTTT. It translates to CASSPELVDTGELFF.

This clone was observed once. One end of the junction is discordant with germline, which a read error may explain. This chain links TRBV18 with TRBJ2-7, with 7 nucleotides matching TRBD1. Germline V gene data show CDR1 as KGHSH and CDR2 as LQKENI. The CDR3 extends over 16 amino acids. CDR3 bases: TGTACCAGCTCACCAGGGACAGCCCTCTTCTCCTACGAGCAGTACTTC. It yields the protein CTSSPGTALFSYEQYF.

The chain is built from TRBV10-2 and TRBJ1-1; 7 bases map to TRBD1. Germline V gene sequence: CDR1 WSHSY, CDR2 SAAADI. Trimming removed 6 bases from V and 4 bases from J; junction bases left unmatched: 11. The CDR3 spans 15 residues. The CDR3 region has the DNA TGCGCCAGCAGCGAAGCGACAGGGTTGAGCACTGAAGCTTTCTTT. Its translation is CASSEATGLSTEAFF.

This clone was seen a handful of times. The chain carries TRBV9 and TRBJ2-1, with 7 bases identical to TRBD1. The length of the CDR3 is 14 residues. Germline CDR1 SGDLS, CDR2 YYNGEE. V was pared by 4 bases and J by 4 bases, with 5 bases of the junction left unmatched. CDR3 DNA sequence: TGTGCCAGCAGCCCCCGGACAGGATACAATGAGCAGTTCTTC. Protein product: CASSPRTGYNEQFF.

The rearrangement uses TRBV19 and TRBJ1-2, with D possibly TRBD1 on 6 matching bases. Germline loops: CDR1 LNHDA, CDR2 SQIVND (reference sequence). Trimming took 5 bases from V and 5 from J, leaving 12 bases between them. The CDR3 extends over 13 amino acids. CDR3: CASSSDRRYGYTF. In DNA, the CDR3 is TGTGCCAGTAGTTCAGACAGGCGGTATGGCTACACCTTC.

CDR3 residues: CASSFATGAPNYGYTF. The CDR3 DNA sequence: TGTGCCAGCAGTTTCGCGACAGGGGCTCCCAACTATGGCTACACCTTC. The V call is TRBV28, the J call TRBJ1-2; 8 bases line up with TRBD1. The CDR3 contains 16 residues. Looked up from germline, CDR1 is MDHEN and CDR2 is SYDVKM. V lost 3 bases and J lost 2; bases outside the gene matches: 8.

The chain has TRBV7-3 and TRBJ2-3; maybe TRBD2 (7 bases). The CDR3 has 15 amino acids. The ends were cut back, 2 bases at V and 5 bases at J, with 14 bases in the middle. Germline V CDR1 and CDR2: SGHTA, FQGTGA. This CDR3 is CASSLLGGPGDTQYF. CDR3 DNA sequence: TGTGCCAGCAGCTTACTCGGGGGGCCCGGAGATACGCAGTATTTT.

The chain joins TRBV18 to TRBJ1-5; maybe TRBD1 (6 bases). The germline gives CDR1 KGHSH, CDR2 LQKENI. The CDR3 consists of 16 residues. The V end lost 6 bases, the J end lost 0 bases, and 15 bases lay between the germline ends. The CDR3 sequence is CASSRIQGDSNQPQHF. CDR3 nucleotides: TGTGCCAGCTCTCGGATACAGGGAGATAGCAATCAGCCCCAGCATTTT.

The CDR3 is CASSHTGQPQHF. The CDR3 DNA follows: TGTGCCAGCAGTCATACAGGGCAGCCCCAGCATTTT. The chain employs TRBV3-1 (or the pseudogene TRBV3-2) and TRBJ1-5; possible D gene TRBD1, 6 bases. The ends were cut back, 6 bases at V and 7 bases at J, with 10 bases in the middle. CDR1 and CDR2 (germline): LGHDT, YNNKEL (reference sequence). The CDR3 sequence is 12 residues long.

The chain links TRBV29-1 to TRBJ2-1; no clear D. V shed 2 bases and J shed 0 bases, with 8 bases lying between them. The CDR3 has 14 residues. Germline V gene sequence: CDR1 SQVTM, CDR2 ANQGSEA. The DNA for the CDR3 is TGCAGCGTTGAACTTAGGAGCTCCTACAATGAGCAGTTCTTC. Its protein is CSVELRSSYNEQFF.

This chain uses TRBV6-1 with TRBJ2-2; perhaps TRBD1 as D (5 bases). Germline assignment: CDR1 MNHNS and CDR2 SASEGT. The CDR3 has 16 residues. V was pared by 1 base and J by 0 bases, with 9 bases between. As DNA, the CDR3 is TGTGCCAGCAGTGAAGGTGCAGGGTCGAACACCGGGGAGCTGTTTTTT. Its protein is CASSEGAGSNTGELFF.

The chain couples TRBV6-6 to TRBJ2-1, with D unresolved. The CDR3 contains 14 residues. V lost 6 bases to trimming and J lost 6 bases, with 15 bases between them. Germline V gene sequence: CDR1 MNHNY, CDR2 SVGAGI (reference sequence). The DNA for the CDR3 is TGTGCCAGCAGCAAAGCAGGTTTGGGCAATGAGCAGTTCTTC. Encoded protein: CASSKAGLGNEQFF.

This clone is a singleton in its sample. The chain links TRBV2 to TRBJ1-6; 8 bases align to TRBD1. Germline V gene sequence: CDR1 SNHLY, CDR2 FYNNEI. The CDR3 has 14 residues. V was pared by 5 bases and J by 9 bases, with 6 bases of the junction left unmatched. The CDR3 DNA follows: TGTGCCAGCAGTACTGGGACAGGCGGTTCACCCCTCCACTTT. Its protein is CASSTGTGGSPLHF.

The chain combines TRBV20-1 with TRBJ1-2; a possible D gene is TRBD1 (5 bases). This CDR3 comprises 12 residues. Trimming stripped 3 bases from V and 2 bases from J, with 7 bases between. Germline CDR1 DFQATT, CDR2 SNEGSKA (reference sequence). CDR3 DNA: TGCAGTGCTAGTCCAGGGAACTATGGCTACACCTTC. Translation: CSASPGNYGYTF.

V is TRBV29-1 and J is TRBJ2-3, with 8 positions matching TRBD2. Germline CDR1 reads SQVTM; CDR2 reads ANQGSEA. The length of the CDR3 is 15 residues. The V gene end was trimmed by 2 bases and the J gene end by 1 base; junction bases not matched to a gene: 5. CDR3 DNA sequence: TGCAGCGTTGAAAGCTTGCGGGGGGGCACAGATACGCAGTATTTT. Residues: CSVESLRGGTDTQYF.

The chain couples TRBV28 to TRBJ1-2, with TRBD1 matching over 10 bases. From germline, CDR1 is MDHEN and CDR2 SYDVKM. The CDR3 has 18 amino acids. V was pared by 3 bases and J by 4 bases, with 14 bases of the junction left unmatched. Here the CDR3 DNA reads TGTGCCAGCAGTTTTCTACTCAAGACAGGGGGCAAGGGCTATGGCTACACCTTC. Translated: CASSFLLKTGGKGYGYTF.

Notes on this clone: Within the sample, other DNA sequences also encode this same CDR3. The chain couples TRBV5-1 to TRBJ1-1; possibly TRBD1 for D (6 bases). This CDR3 has 12 residues. Germline V gene sequence: CDR1 SGHRS, CDR2 YFSETQ. Trimming shortened V by 0 bases and J by 8 bases, and 8 bases separated the two germline ends. The CDR3 protein is CASSLGGPEAFF. CDR3 bases: TGCGCCAGCAGCTTGGGGGGGCCGGAAGCTTTCTTT.

The chain recombines TRBV11-2 with TRBJ1-1, with 8 bases that match TRBD1. Trimming at V came to 4 bases and at J to 2 bases, leaving 9 bases not matched to a gene. CDR1 and CDR2 from the germline V gene are SGHAT and FQNNGV. This CDR3 is built from 16 residues. CDR3 DNA sequence: TGTGCCAGCAGCTACCAATTCGGACAGGGTAACACTGAAGCTTTCTTT. This sequence encodes CASSYQFGQGNTEAFF. Complete variable domain (other parts from reference TRBV11-2 and TRBJ1-1): EAGVAQSPRYKIIEKRQSVAFWCNPISGHATLYWYQQILGQGPKLLIQFQNNGVVDDSQLPKDRFSAERLKGVDSTLKIQPAKLEDSAVYLCASSYQFGQGNTEAFFGQGTRLTVV.

This chain links TRBV20-1 with TRBJ1-1; the D gene is possibly TRBD1 (6 bases). V was clipped by 3 bases and J by 7 bases, with 9 bases between them. Germline V CDR1 and CDR2: DFQATT, SNEGSKA (reference sequence). This CDR3 has 11 amino acids. Written as DNA, the CDR3 is TGCAGTGCTAGTAGGGGGAGTGAAGCTTTCTTT. It yields the protein CSASRGSEAFF.

The V call is TRBV28, the J call TRBJ2-5; 9 bases match TRBD2. The CDR3 contains 17 residues. V gave up 6 bases and J gave up 0 bases; unmatched junction bases: 11. CDR1 MDHEN and CDR2 SYDVKM come from the germline V gene. In nucleotides, the CDR3 is TGTGCCAGCAGGAATCAGGCGGGGGGGAGTTACCAAGAGACCCAGTACTTC. Protein sequence: CASRNQAGGSYQETQYF.

The V call is TRBV30, the J call TRBJ2-3; 9 bases line up with TRBD2. Germline V gene data show CDR1 as GTSNPN and CDR2 as SVGIG (reference sequence). With V trimmed by 2 bases and J by 1 base, 1 base remained unmatched. The CDR3 extends over 14 amino acids. As DNA, the CDR3 is TGTGCCTGGAGTCGGACTAGCGGCACAGATACGCAGTATTTT. Amino acids: CAWSRTSGTDTQYF.